These 28 T cell receptor beta chains originate from one sample sequenced in a study of blood T cell repertoires in COVID-19 (dated by TCRdb to about 2020). The protocol used for the library was the immunoSEQ multiplex PCR assay. TCRdb's version of the immuneACCESS table is confined to in-frame rearrangements and falls short of the full clone set. An unresolved V gene accounts for under half of the shortfall where checked; the remainder is of unknown origin. This sample lists about 130,000 clones; around nine tenths were detected once. The ten largest clones capture over 1% of the sample. The sequenced material came from peripheral blood. The origin of the receptors is a woman older than 75 with acute or convalescent COVID-19.

The chain carries TRBV18 and TRBJ2-2, with D possibly TRBD2 on 6 matching bases. The CDR3 covers 14 residues. Trimming took 4 bases from V and 3 from J, leaving 9 bases between them. Germline V gene lookup returns CDR1 KGHSH and CDR2 LQKENI. CDR3 sequence (DNA): TGTGCCAGCTCACAAGCTAGCGACACCGGGGAGCTGTTTTTT. Its translation: CASSQASDTGELFF.

The chain combines TRBV3-1 (or the pseudogene TRBV3-2) with TRBJ1-6; the D gene is possibly TRBD1 (5 bases). Trimming shortened V by 5 bases and J by 8 bases, and 13 bases separated the two germline ends. CDR3 length: 14 residues. Germline V lookup: CDR1 LGHDT, CDR2 YNNKEL (reference sequence). The CDR3 here is CASSVRDRDSPLHF. The CDR3 DNA is TGTGCCAGCAGCGTTCGCGACAGAGATTCACCCCTCCACTTT.

The gene calls are TRBV24-1 and TRBJ1-1; weak D call: TRBD1 (5 bases). The germline gives CDR1 KGHDR, CDR2 SFDVKD. The length of the CDR3 is 11 residues. V lost 5 bases and J 8 bases, leaving 8 bases between the germline ends. CDR3 residues: CATSGGREAFF. For the CDR3, the DNA is TGTGCCACCAGTGGGGGGAGGGAAGCTTTCTTT.

The chain employs TRBV6-5 and TRBJ2-1; 8 bases fit TRBD2. The CDR3 length is 16 residues. Per germline, CDR1 MNHEY and CDR2 SVGAGI. The V segment lost 4 bases and the J segment 1 base; nucleotides outside the gene matches: 6. CDR3 DNA: TGTGCCAGCAGTTCCAATCGACTAGCGTCCTACAATGAGCAGTTCTTC. Translation: CASSSNRLASYNEQFF.

The chain carries TRBV5-1 and TRBJ2-5; D is unclear. Germline-derived CDR1 and CDR2 are SGHRS and YFSETQ. This CDR3 is 13 amino acids long. V was shortened by 0 bases and J by 4 bases, with 7 bases between the two germline ends. The CDR3 DNA reads as TGCGCCAGCAGCTTGGCCGGGTTAGAGACCCAGTACTTC. It encodes CASSLAGLETQYF.

This rearrangement joins TRBV6-1 to TRBJ1-2; 7 bases are a match to TRBD1. CDR1 MNHNS and CDR2 SASEGT come from the germline V gene. This CDR3 has 16 amino acids. V lost 0 bases to trimming and J lost 6 bases; unmatched junction nucleotides: 10. DNA of the CDR3: TGTGCCAGCAGTGAAGCCCTCATTGGAGGGGGCCATGGCTACACCTTC. Encoded protein: CASSEALIGGGHGYTF.

The V and J genes are TRBV15 and TRBJ1-4; unclear D gene. The V end was cut by 2 bases, the J end by 5 bases, with 3 bases between. The CDR3 sequence is 12 residues long. Germline lookup yields CDR1 LNHNV and CDR2 YYDKDF (reference sequence). Here the CDR3 DNA reads TGTGCCACCAGCAGACAGAATGAAAAACTGTTTTTT. Protein sequence: CATSRQNEKLFF.

V and J are TRBV24-1 and TRBJ2-5; 7 nucleotides match TRBD2. The V segment lost 3 bases and the J segment 1 base; nucleotides outside the gene matches: 10. This CDR3 contains 17 residues. Germline CDR1 KGHDR, CDR2 SFDVKD. The CDR3 here is CATSDGLAARLQETQYF. The DNA for the CDR3 is TGTGCCACCAGTGATGGGCTAGCGGCACGACTCCAAGAGACCCAGTACTTC.

This rearrangement joins TRBV4-3 to TRBJ2-2; TRBD2 might be the D (5 bases). V lost 0 bases, J lost 3 bases, and 11 bases lay in between. Germline CDR1 is LGHNA and CDR2 is YSLEER. The CDR3 has 16 residues. In nucleotides, the CDR3 is TGCGCCAGCAGCCAAGAGGGGAGAATGTACACCGGGGAGCTGTTTTTT. This codes for CASSQEGRMYTGELFF.

This clone was detected once. A read error may account for a junction end that differs from germline. The chain has TRBV7-2 and TRBJ2-5, with D tentatively TRBD1 or TRBD2 (6 bases each). The CDR3 spans 13 residues. The germline CDR1 and CDR2 sequences are SGHTA and FQGNSA. The CDR3 sequence is CASRLGGPETQYF. The CDR3 DNA is TGTGCCAGCAGATTAGGGGGGCCAGAGACCCAGTACTTC.

The V gene is TRBV7-6, the J gene TRBJ2-2; a weak D match, TRBD1 (5 bases). The CDR3 is 15 residues long. V dropped 5 bases and J dropped 0 bases, with 10 bases sitting between them. From germline, CDR1 is SGHVS and CDR2 FNYEAQ. The CDR3 nucleotides are TGTGCCAGCAGCCCCACAGGCGCGAACACCGGGGAGCTGTTTTTT. It translates to CASSPTGANTGELFF.

This clone has only a few counts. The chain uses TRBV5-8 and TRBJ2-7; weak D call: TRBD2 (5 bases). Deletions cut 2 bases from V and 3 bases from J, with 12 bases between. Germline values: CDR1 SGHTS, CDR2 YDEGEE. This CDR3 has 14 amino acids. The CDR3 region is CASSLDPLDYEQYF. DNA of the CDR3: TGTGCCAGCAGCTTAGACCCACTAGACTACGAGCAGTACTTC.

The chain links TRBV5-1 to TRBJ2-5; possible D gene TRBD1, 6 bases. Trimming stripped 3 bases from V and 0 bases from J, with 9 bases between. The CDR3 extends over 14 amino acids. Germline V CDR1 and CDR2: SGHRS, YFSETQ. The CDR3 reads CASSSDRYQETQYF. CDR3 sequence (DNA): TGCGCCAGCAGCTCAGACAGGTACCAAGAGACCCAGTACTTC.

This chain connects TRBV20-1 to TRBJ2-2, with a possible D match to TRBD2 (5 bases). Germline CDR1 is DFQATT and CDR2 is SNEGSKA (reference sequence). V was clipped by 5 bases and J by 6 bases, with 7 bases between them. The CDR3 contains 11 residues. In nucleotides, the CDR3 is TGCAGTGCTGAGAGGGCCGGGGAGCTGTTTTTT. It is translated as CSAERAGELFF.

This chain joins TRBV7-3 and TRBJ2-3; 8 nucleotides align to TRBD2. Trimming cost V 1 base and J 2 bases; bases outside gene matches: 8. CDR1 is SGHTA, CDR2 FQGTGA, per germline. This CDR3 has 17 amino acids. The CDR3 loop reads CASSLMGTSVFTDTQYF. In DNA, the CDR3 is TGTGCCAGCAGCTTAATGGGGACTAGTGTCTTCACAGATACGCAGTATTTT.

The chain has TRBV28 and TRBJ1-6, with D tentatively TRBD1 (5 bases). The germline V gene encodes CDR1 MDHEN and CDR2 SYDVKM. The CDR3 contains 12 residues. V shed 7 bases and J shed 9 bases, with 10 bases lying between them. The DNA of the CDR3 is TGTGCCAGCACGGGGGGGGTTTCACCCCTCCACTTT. Translating it yields CASTGGVSPLHF.

The chain employs TRBV5-4 and TRBJ1-6; 7 nucleotides match TRBD1. From germline, CDR1 is SGHNT and CDR2 YYREEE (reference sequence). The CDR3 is made up of 15 amino acids. With V trimmed by 0 bases and J by 6 bases, 3 bases remained unmatched. This CDR3 is CASSLGQGPNSPLHF. In DNA form, the CDR3 reads TGTGCCAGCAGCTTGGGACAGGGCCCTAATTCACCCCTCCACTTT.

V usage is TRBV7-2 and J usage is TRBJ1-2; D unresolved. The length of the CDR3 is 15 residues. Trimming left V 1 base short and J 0 bases short, with 9 bases between. Germline CDR1 SGHTA, CDR2 FQGNSA. The CDR3 region is CASSLEATTNYGYTF. CDR3 bases: TGTGCCAGCAGCTTAGAAGCGACCACTAACTATGGCTACACCTTC.

The chain employs TRBV7-3 and TRBJ2-6; D gene uncertain. The germline V gene has CDR1 SGHTA and CDR2 FQGTGA. The CDR3 length is 14 residues. V lost 5 bases to trimming and J lost 1 base, with 6 bases between them. The CDR3 DNA reads as TGTGCCAGCAGCCCCGCGTCTGGGGCCAACGTCCTGACTTTC. Its protein product is CASSPASGANVLTF.

This rearrangement joins TRBV2 to TRBJ2-6; no definite D call. From germline, CDR1 is SNHLY and CDR2 FYNNEI. This CDR3 contains 15 residues. The germline V and J ends were trimmed by 3 bases and 3 bases, with 9 bases remaining between them. The CDR3 region is CASSDDTGGANVLTF. For the CDR3, the DNA is TGTGCCAGCAGTGACGATACCGGTGGGGCCAACGTCCTGACTTTC.

The rearrangement links TRBV7-9 to TRBJ1-5; 9 bases fit TRBD1. The V gene's germline CDR1 is SEHNR and CDR2 FQNEAQ (reference sequence). V was pared by 5 bases and J by 6 bases, with 8 bases of the junction left unmatched. CDR3 length equals 15 residues. The CDR3 DNA reads TGTGCCAGCAGCCCAACTCGGACAGGGGCTCAGCCCCAGCATTTT. Translated: CASSPTRTGAQPQHF. The entire variable domain, with the rest obtained from reference TRBV7-9 and TRBJ1-5, is as follows: DTGVSQNPRHKITKRGQNVTFRCDPISEHNRLYWYRQTLGQGPEFLTYFQNEAQLEKSRLLSDRFSAERPKGSFSTLEIQRTEQGDSAMYLCASSPTRTGAQPQHFGDGTRLSIL.

This rearrangement joins TRBV18 to TRBJ1-6, with 7 bases matching TRBD1. The trim removed 3 bases at V and 6 bases at J, leaving 5 bases unmatched. The CDR3 contains 15 residues. Germline V gives CDR1 KGHSH, CDR2 LQKENI. The CDR3 DNA reads as TGTGCCAGCTCACCCGGCGGGACAGTTAATTCACCCCTCCACTTT. Its protein is CASSPGGTVNSPLHF.

The genes are TRBV4-1 and TRBJ1-1; D unclear. The CDR3 spans 12 residues. Trimming took off 4 bases at V and 11 bases at J, with 14 bases between the two ends. Germline V CDR1 and CDR2: MGHRA, YSYEKL. CDR3 sequence (DNA): TGCGCCAGCAGCCGGGAGTTAGGGAAGGCTTTCTTT. Residues: CASSRELGKAFF.

In this sample, this clone turned up once. V usage is TRBV4-1 and J usage is TRBJ2-4; TRBD1 might be the D (5 bases). With 3 bases removed from V and 6 bases from J, the gap between germline ends came to 12 bases. The CDR3 is made up of 14 amino acids. The germline V gene has CDR1 MGHRA and CDR2 YSYEKL. Here the CDR3 reads CASSQAGMRNIQYF. The CDR3, as DNA: TGCGCCAGCAGCCAGGCAGGGATGCGAAACATTCAGTACTTC.

The J gene is TRBJ2-7, the V gene TRBV2; TRBD2 is a possible D gene (6 bases). The V end lost 9 bases, the J end lost 2 bases, and 14 bases lay between the germline ends. From germline, CDR1 is SNHLY and CDR2 FYNNEI. The CDR3 has 13 amino acids. The CDR3 here is CASTRDLAYEQYF. The CDR3 DNA reads TGTGCCAGTACCCGGGACTTAGCCTACGAGCAGTACTTC.

About this clone: An end of the junction differs from the germline gene, which may be a read error. The chain links TRBV6-6 to TRBJ2-5; D might be TRBD2 (6 bases). From germline, CDR1 is MNHNY and CDR2 SVGAGI (reference sequence). This CDR3 contains 13 residues. The CDR3 here is CASSYSPSGWTNF. In DNA form, the CDR3 reads TGTGCCAGCAGTTACTCTCCCAGCGGGTGGACTAACTTC.

The genes are TRBV2 and TRBJ2-3; no firm D call. The V gene lost 4 bases and the J gene lost 6 bases, with 14 bases spanning the gap. CDR1 is SNHLY, CDR2 FYNNEI, per germline. This CDR3 contains 14 residues. CDR3 loop: CASSVFISRDTQYF. The CDR3 coding sequence is TGTGCCAGCAGTGTTTTTATTTCGCGGGATACGCAGTATTTT.

This chain links TRBV28 with TRBJ2-7, with 7 positions matching TRBD1. This CDR3 region has 13 residues. CDR1 MDHEN and CDR2 SYDVKM come from the germline V gene. V gave up 10 bases and J gave up 6 bases; unmatched junction bases: 12. The CDR3 loop is CATQTGTLFEQYF. The CDR3 nucleotides read TGTGCCACGCAGACAGGGACCTTGTTCGAGCAGTACTTC.